The clone carrying this T cell receptor (beta chain) was picked up a small number of times. Its antigen is still unknown. The data stem from a study of human T cells and chemical hapten exposure. Study as a whole: Patients' scalps got diphenylcyclopropenone weekly throughout the approximately 23-week study. General study results and limits: DPC sensitization left the count of TCRs above 1 in 1000 unchanged.

Regarding time point: patch test 1, 2 weeks after DPC sensitization. Documented treatment: therapeutic diphenylcyclopropenone sensitization with weekly scalp DPC. From the RACE reads, TCRdb called clonotypes with MiXCR, one entry per CDR3 protein. The sample has 150,000 to 200,000 distinct CDR3 sequences, roughly 15% seen once; the top ten hold 1.7%. This TCR was recovered from a woman between 25 and 40 years old with alopecia areata. Some clones in this sample may be carry-over from other donors' samples. The sequencing here drew on whole blood, taken in connection with sensitization to the hapten diphenylcyclopropenone (DPC).

The CDR3 reads CASSLGINQPQHF. The DNA of the CDR3 is TGCGCCAGCAGCTTGGGGATTAATCAGCCCCAGCATTTT. This chain connects TRBV5-1 to TRBJ1-5; D unclear. CDR1 is SGHRS and CDR2 is YFSETQ in the germline V gene. The CDR3 spans 13 residues. The V end lost 0 bases, the J end lost 4 bases, and 5 bases lay between the germline ends.